This T cell receptor beta chain comes out of a study of T-cell reconstitution after alpha-beta-depleted transplantation in children. Study results and caveats: From newly produced T cells came most of the T-cell counts and diversity one year after transplant. Alpha-beta T cells present about two months after transplant were reported to originate from several hundred expanded graft clones. After transplant, high TCRbeta diversity at day 60 in some patients arose from surviving recipient T cells and thymic progenitors.

The TCRbeta library was prepared with unique molecular identifiers. One entry per CDR3 protein, called by TCRdb with MiXCR from the PCR reads. The table records hundreds of thousands of distinct CDR3 sequences, under 15% of them present only once. CDR1 PRHDT and CDR2 FYEKMQ come from the germline V gene (reference sequence). V was shortened by 4 bases and J by 5 bases, with 21 bases between the two germline ends. The CDR3 has 17 amino acids. A few counts support this clonotype. The antigen is undetermined. Specimen: PBMCs, mostly from graft donor cells, collected 360 days after TCRalphabeta/CD19-depleted stem cell transplant. V gene TRBV13 combines with J gene TRBJ2-1; D is possibly TRBD1 or TRBD2 (5 bases each). This TCR was recovered from a male patient aged 5 to 17 who had a stem cell transplant for acute myeloid leukemia, so the T cells may come from the graft donor. CDR3 residues: CASSSRWGSSKNNEQFF. In DNA, the CDR3 is TGTGCCAGCAGCTCCCGATGGGGGAGCAGCAAAAACAATGAGCAGTTCTTC.